The rows below give T cell receptor beta chains drawn from one sample of a study of blood T cell repertoires in COVID-19. Data came from immunoSEQ multiplex PCR; TCRdb stores just in-frame clones and leaves some out. The sample holds a few hundred thousand clones, 80% to 90% seen once. Sequences were obtained from peripheral blood. The receptors were gathered from an older man with acute or convalescent COVID-19. CDR3s include the opening cysteine and the closing phenylalanine or tryptophan. The D gene is left open where the match is weak. Size values are once, few and many counts, or a class for expanded clones, and some rows have none.

D gene	V gene	J gene	clone size	CDR3 DNA	CDR3 protein
TRBD1	TRBV7-8	TRBJ1-6	few	TGTGCCAGCAGCGAGTTTCCCTCAGGGGGCGATAGTAATTCACCCCTCCACTTT	CASSEFPSGGDSNSPLHF
-	TRBV19	TRBJ2-5	once	TGTGCCAGTAGCCCCATAGGAGCGGGCCCAGAGACCCAGTACTTC	CASSPIGAGPETQYF
-	TRBV18	TRBJ2-1	-	TGTGCCAGCTCACTATCTTACAGGGACCAATACAATGAGCAGTTCTTC	CASSLSYRDQYNEQFF
-	TRBV6-4	TRBJ2-5	-	TGTGCCAGCAGTAAGGACAGACAAGAGACCCAGTACTTC	CASSKDRQETQYF
-	TRBV18	TRBJ2-7	-	TGTGCCAGCTCAGGCAGCTACGAGCAGTACTTC	CASSGSYEQYF
TRBD1	TRBV6-5	TRBJ1-1	-	TGTGCCAGCAGTACCTTGGACAGGCCTAACACTGAAGCTTTCTTT	CASSTLDRPNTEAFF
TRBD1	TRBV7-8	TRBJ2-2	-	TGTGCCAGCAGCTCATACCGGGACAGTAACACCGGGGAGCTGTTTTTT	CASSSYRDSNTGELFF
TRBD1	TRBV19	TRBJ2-7	-	TGTGCCAGTAGTACCCTACGTTTGTCACCGGGACAGGGGTCCTACGAGCAGTACTTC	CASSTLRLSPGQGSYEQYF
TRBD1	TRBV5-4	TRBJ2-7	-	TGTGCCAGCAGCTTGAAAACAGGGGCGTCCTACGAGCAGTACTTC	CASSLKTGASYEQYF
-	TRBV6-1	TRBJ1-5	-	TGTGCCAGCAGTGAAGCGTTGGACACTCCCCAGCATTTT	CASSEALDTPQHF
-	TRBV18	TRBJ1-2	once	TGTGCCAGCTCCCAGGAGGCAGGCGGCTACACCTTC	CASSQEAGGYTF
TRBD1	TRBV10-3	TRBJ1-2	few	TGTGCCATCAGCCTGACAGGGAGAGATGGCTACACCTTC	CAISLTGRDGYTF
-	TRBV9	TRBJ2-1	-	TGTGCCAGCAGCCCCGGACAGTATTCCTACAATGAGCAGTTCTTC	CASSPGQYSYNEQFF
-	TRBV7-8	TRBJ1-1	-	TGTGCCAGCAGCCTGGGGGCAGGGAACACTGAAGCTTTCTTT	CASSLGAGNTEAFF
TRBD1	TRBV6-5	TRBJ1-5	-	TGTGCCAGCAAACAGGGGGCGAGTAATCAGCCCCAGCATTTT	CASKQGASNQPQHF
-	TRBV18	TRBJ2-1	-	TGTGCCAGCTCACCACCTAGTAATGAGCAGTTCTTC	CASSPPSNEQFF
-	TRBV28	TRBJ2-7	-	TGTGCCAGCAGATCAGGACAGTCCTACGAGCAGTACTTC	CASRSGQSYEQYF
-	TRBV11-2	TRBJ2-5	-	TGTGCCAGCAGACTCTCTAAGACCCAGTACTTC	CASRLSKTQYF